Listed below are T cell receptor beta chains from one sample, sequenced in a study of blood T cell repertoires in COVID-19. Generated by immunoSEQ multiplex PCR, the TCRdb table keeps only in-frame clones and is missing some. The table includes tens of thousands of clones, just over 85% detected once. Source material: peripheral blood. All receptors derive from a woman older than 75 with acute or convalescent COVID-19. The CDR3 runs from the conserved cysteine through the conserved F or W. The order of the fields is J gene, V gene, clone size, D gene, CDR3 protein, CDR3 DNA. D genes are given only for firm matches. Clone size is given for some rows only: seen once, a few or many times, or a class if the clone is expanded.

TRBJ2-1 TRBV7-2 - - CASSLALLGAHNEQFF TGTGCCAGCAGCTTAGCCCTTCTAGGGGCGCACAATGAGCAGTTCTTC
TRBJ1-6 TRBV18 - - CASSPTESNSPLHF TGTGCCAGCTCACCGACGGAGAGTAATTCACCCCTCCACTTT
TRBJ1-3 TRBV5-1 - - CARENRVSSGNTIYF TGCGCCCGCGAGAACAGGGTTTCCTCTGGAAACACCATATATTTT
TRBJ1-1 TRBV12-3/TRBV12-4 - - CASSLTGEAFF TGTGCCAGCAGCCTAACGGGTGAAGCTTTCTTT
TRBJ1-2 TRBV23-1 - - CASSQSGLDGYTF TGCGCCAGCAGTCAATCGGGGCTCGATGGCTACACCTTC
TRBJ1-1 TRBV7-2 - - CASSLVSGYTEAFF TGTGCCAGCAGCTTAGTCTCGGGGTACACTGAAGCTTTCTTT
TRBJ2-3 TRBV10-2 - TRBD2 CASSESGGSGSDTQYF TGCGCCAGCAGTGAGTCCGGCGGGAGTGGGTCAGATACGCAGTATTTT
TRBJ1-2 TRBV27 - - CASSLSGGPYGYTF TGTGCCAGCAGTTTATCGGGGGGTCCCTATGGCTACACCTTC
TRBJ1-1 TRBV5-1 - - CASSLAPGQNTEAFF TGCGCCAGCAGCTTGGCCCCGGGACAGAACACTGAAGCTTTCTTT
TRBJ1-2 TRBV6-5 - TRBD1 CASRTIQGALSYTF TGTGCCAGCAGGACAATACAGGGGGCTCTGAGCTACACCTTC
TRBJ2-2 TRBV9 - TRBD1 CASSVATATGYHTRANTGELFF TGTGCCAGCAGCGTAGCTACCGCGACAGGGTATCACACAAGGGCGAACACCGGGGAGCTGTTTTTT
TRBJ2-7 TRBV5-1 - TRBD1 CASSLGQVYEQYF TGCGCCAGCAGCCTCGGACAGGTCTACGAGCAGTACTTC
TRBJ2-4 TRBV4-1 - TRBD2 CASSQETSGGRPIQYF TGCGCCAGCAGCCAAGAGACTAGCGGGGGCCGGCCGATTCAGTACTTC
TRBJ2-7 TRBV5-1 - TRBD2 CASSWTSGTSYEQYF TGCGCCAGCAGCTGGACTAGCGGAACGTCCTACGAGCAGTACTTC
TRBJ1-4 TRBV5-1 - - CASSVLGRATNEKLFF TGCGCCAGCAGCGTCTTAGGGAGGGCAACTAATGAAAAACTGTTTTTT
TRBJ1-5 TRBV6-4 once TRBD1 CASSVDRGVQPQHF TGTGCCAGCAGTGTAGACAGGGGGGTTCAGCCCCAGCATTTT
TRBJ1-1 TRBV5-1 - - CASSLVQGTEAFF TGCGCCAGCAGCTTGGTGCAGGGCACTGAAGCTTTCTTT
TRBJ2-5 TRBV2 - - CASSSTGRRGGRTQYF TGTGCCAGCAGTTCTACCGGAAGGCGCGGCGGTAGGACCCAGTACTTC
TRBJ2-1 TRBV7-3 - - CASSLTSGVPYNEQFF TGTGCCAGCAGCTTAACCAGCGGTGTACCCTACAATGAGCAGTTCTTC